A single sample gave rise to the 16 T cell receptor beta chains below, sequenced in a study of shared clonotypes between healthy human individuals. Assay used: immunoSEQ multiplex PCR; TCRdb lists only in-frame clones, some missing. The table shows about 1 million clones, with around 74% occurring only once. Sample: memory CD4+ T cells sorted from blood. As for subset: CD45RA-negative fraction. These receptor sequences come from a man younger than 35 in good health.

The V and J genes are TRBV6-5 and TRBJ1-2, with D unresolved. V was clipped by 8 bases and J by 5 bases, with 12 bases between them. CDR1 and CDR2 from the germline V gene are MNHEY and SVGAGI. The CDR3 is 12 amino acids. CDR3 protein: CASYRSGYGYTF. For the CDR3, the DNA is TGTGCCAGCTATCGATCTGGGTATGGCTACACCTTC.

The CDR3 DNA sequence: TGTGCCAGCAGTTTAGGACAGAACTATAATTCACCCCTCCACTTT. Its translation is CASSLGQNYNSPLHF. V and J are TRBV6-5 and TRBJ1-6; a weak D match, TRBD1 (6 bases). V was trimmed by 4 bases and J by 3 bases, leaving 10 bases between them. This CDR3 region has 15 residues. The V gene's germline CDR1 is MNHEY and CDR2 SVGAGI.

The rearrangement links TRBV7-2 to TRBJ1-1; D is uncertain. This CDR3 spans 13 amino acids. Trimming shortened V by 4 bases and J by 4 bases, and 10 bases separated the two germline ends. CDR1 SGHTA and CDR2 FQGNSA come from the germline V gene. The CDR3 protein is CASSSWTGTEAFF. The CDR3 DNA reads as TGTGCCAGCAGCTCATGGACCGGCACTGAAGCTTTCTTT. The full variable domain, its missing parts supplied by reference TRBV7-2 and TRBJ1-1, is GAGVSQSPSNKVTEKGKDVELRCDPISGHTALYWYRQSLGQGLEFLIYFQGNSAPDKSGLPSDRFSAERTGGSVSTLTIQRTQQEDSAVYLCASSSWTGTEAFFGQGTRLTVV.

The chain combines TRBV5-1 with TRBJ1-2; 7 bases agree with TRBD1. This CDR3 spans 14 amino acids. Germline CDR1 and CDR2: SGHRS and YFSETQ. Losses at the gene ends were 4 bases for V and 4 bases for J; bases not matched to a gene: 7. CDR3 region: CASSERQGGYGYTF. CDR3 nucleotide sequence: TGCGCCAGCAGCGAGCGACAGGGCGGCTATGGCTACACCTTC.

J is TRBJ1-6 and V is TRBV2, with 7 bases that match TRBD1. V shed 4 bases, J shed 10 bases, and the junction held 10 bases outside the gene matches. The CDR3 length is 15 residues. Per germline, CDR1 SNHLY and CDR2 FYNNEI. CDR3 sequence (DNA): TGTGCCAGCAGTGCCCAACAGGGGACAAGCTCACCCCTCCACTTT. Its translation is CASSAQQGTSSPLHF.

The DNA of the CDR3 is TGCGCCAGCAACACAGGGGGGCAAGAGACCCAGTACTTC. Its translation: CASNTGGQETQYF. The chain joins TRBV5-1 to TRBJ2-5, with 8 bases matching TRBD1. V lost 6 bases to trimming and J lost 2 bases; unmatched junction nucleotides: 3. The CDR3 totals 13 residues. Germline CDR1 SGHRS, CDR2 YFSETQ.

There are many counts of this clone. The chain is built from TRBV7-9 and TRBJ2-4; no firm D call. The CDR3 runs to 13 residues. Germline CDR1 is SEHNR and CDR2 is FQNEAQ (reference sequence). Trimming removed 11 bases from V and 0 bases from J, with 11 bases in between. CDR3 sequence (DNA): TGTGCCGTCCAAGCCCCAGCCAAAAACATTCAGTACTTC. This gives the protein CAVQAPAKNIQYF.

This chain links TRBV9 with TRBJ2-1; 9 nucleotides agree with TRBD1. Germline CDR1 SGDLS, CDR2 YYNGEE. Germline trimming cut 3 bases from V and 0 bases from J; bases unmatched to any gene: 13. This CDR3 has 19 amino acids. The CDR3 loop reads CASSAGGQGRTISYNEQFF. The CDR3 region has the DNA TGTGCCAGCAGCGCAGGGGGACAGGGTAGGACGATCTCCTACAATGAGCAGTTCTTC.

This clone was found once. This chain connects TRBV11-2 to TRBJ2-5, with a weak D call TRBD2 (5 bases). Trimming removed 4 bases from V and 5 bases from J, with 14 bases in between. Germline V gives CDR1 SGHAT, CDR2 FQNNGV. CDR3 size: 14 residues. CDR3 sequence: CASSSSLAGETQYF. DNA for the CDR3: TGTGCCAGCAGCTCTTCCCTAGCTGGTGAGACCCAGTACTTC.

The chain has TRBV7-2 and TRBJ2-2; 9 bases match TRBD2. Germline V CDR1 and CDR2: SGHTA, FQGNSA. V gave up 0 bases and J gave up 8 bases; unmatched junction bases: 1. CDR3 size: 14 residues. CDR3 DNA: TGTGCCAGCAGCTTAGCGCTAGCGGGAGGGGAGCTGTTTTTT. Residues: CASSLALAGGELFF.

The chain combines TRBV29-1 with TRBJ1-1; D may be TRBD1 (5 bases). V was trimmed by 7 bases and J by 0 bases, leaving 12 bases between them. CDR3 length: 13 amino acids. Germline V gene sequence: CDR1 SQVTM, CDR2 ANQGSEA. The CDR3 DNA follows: TGCAGCGCGGGCGGGGCGGTGAACACTGAAGCTTTCTTT. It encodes CSAGGAVNTEAFF.

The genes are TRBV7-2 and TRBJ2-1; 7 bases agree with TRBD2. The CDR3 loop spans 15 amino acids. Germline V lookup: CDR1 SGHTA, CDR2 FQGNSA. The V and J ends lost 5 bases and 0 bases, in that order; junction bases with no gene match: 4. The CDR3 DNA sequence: TGTGCCAGCAGCGCCTCTAGCGGCTCCTACAATGAGCAGTTCTTC. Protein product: CASSASSGSYNEQFF. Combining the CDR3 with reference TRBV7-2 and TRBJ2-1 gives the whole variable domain GAGVSQSPSNKVTEKGKDVELRCDPISGHTALYWYRQSLGQGLEFLIYFQGNSAPDKSGLPSDRFSAERTGGSVSTLTIQRTQQEDSAVYLCASSASSGSYNEQFFGPGTRLTVL.

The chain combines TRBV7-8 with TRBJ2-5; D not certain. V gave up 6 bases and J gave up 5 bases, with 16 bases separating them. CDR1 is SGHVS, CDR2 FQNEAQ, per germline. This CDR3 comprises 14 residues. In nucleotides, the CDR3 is TGTGCCAGCAGGCTTAGGTTAACGGAGGAGACCCAGTACTTC. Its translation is CASRLRLTEETQYF.

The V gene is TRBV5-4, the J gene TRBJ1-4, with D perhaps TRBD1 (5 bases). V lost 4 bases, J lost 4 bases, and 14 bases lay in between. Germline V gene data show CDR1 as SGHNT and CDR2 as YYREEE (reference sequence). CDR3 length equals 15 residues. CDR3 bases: TGTGCCAGCAGCGCGCCCGGGACGGATAATGAAAAACTGTTTTTT. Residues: CASSAPGTDNEKLFF.

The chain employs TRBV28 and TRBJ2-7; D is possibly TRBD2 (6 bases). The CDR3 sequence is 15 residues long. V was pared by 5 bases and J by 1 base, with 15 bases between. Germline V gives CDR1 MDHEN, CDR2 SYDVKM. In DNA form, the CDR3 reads TGTGCCAGCAGTACCCCCGGGACTGTGTCCTACGAGCAGTACTTC. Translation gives CASSTPGTVSYEQYF.

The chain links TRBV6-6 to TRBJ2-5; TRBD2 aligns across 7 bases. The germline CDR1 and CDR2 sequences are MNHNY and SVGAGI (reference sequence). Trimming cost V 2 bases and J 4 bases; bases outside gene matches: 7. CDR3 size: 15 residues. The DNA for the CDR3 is TGTGCCAGCAGTTACGGCGGGGGACTTCCAGAGACCCAGTACTTC. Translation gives CASSYGGGLPETQYF.